The text below deals with one T cell receptor (beta chain). The antigen remains unidentified. This record belongs to a study of cytomegalovirus exposure and HLA in healthy donors. Germline V lookup: CDR1 SGHTA, CDR2 FQGNSA. Trimming removed 6 bases at V and 0 bases at J, with 12 bases between. This CDR3 has 15 residues. PCR used 60 Vbeta primers and 13 Jbeta primers. Data came from immunoSEQ multiplex PCR; TCRdb stores just in-frame clones and leaves some out. The table lists about 260,000 clones, around 65% of them singletons. Study-wide points: According to the study, 160 or so TCR beta chains were cytomegalovirus-associated. For TCR beta chains, V- and J-gene trimming was later linked to a missense DCLRE1C variant.

The sequenced sample was PBMCs. The chain links TRBV7-2 to TRBJ2-1, with D unresolved. This clonotype was sampled from a female donor in good health and CMV-seronegative. The CDR3 DNA reads as TGTGCCAGCAGTCTTCACCTGAGCTCCTACAATGAGCAGTTCTTC. It specifies CASSLHLSSYNEQFF.